The 25 T cell receptor beta chains below come from one sample, sequenced in a study of CD8+ T cells in alopecia areata. Extraction of RNA preceded its reverse transcription into cDNA, which served as the sequencing template. Generated by immunoSEQ multiplex PCR, the TCRdb table keeps only in-frame clones and is missing some. The table lists about 150,000 clones, about 60% of them singletons. The sample was CD4+ T cells sorted from blood, taken at week 0. These receptors all come from a human donor with alopecia areata.

As concerns this clone: This same CDR3 is encoded by further DNA sequences in the sample. V is TRBV29-1 and J is TRBJ1-5, with a tentative D call TRBD1 (5 bases). The CDR3 is 13 amino acids. Germline CDR1 reads SQVTM; CDR2 reads ANQGSEA. V was cut by 4 bases and J by 3 bases, with 10 bases left in between. CDR3 bases: TGCAGCGTTGGGCAGGGTGTCAATCAGCCCCAGCATTTT. Translation: CSVGQGVNQPQHF.

The sample holds a few counts of this clone. This chain uses TRBV7-2 with TRBJ1-1, with D perhaps TRBD1 (5 bases). The CDR3 loop spans 13 amino acids. With 1 base removed from V and 8 bases from J, the gap between germline ends came to 11 bases. Germline loops: CDR1 SGHTA, CDR2 FQGNSA. CDR3 DNA sequence: TGTGCCAGCAGCTTAGAGAGGACATCGGAAGCTTTCTTT. The encoded protein is CASSLERTSEAFF.

J is TRBJ1-2 and V is TRBV6-5; D call uncertain. The length of the CDR3 is 12 residues. CDR1 is MNHEY and CDR2 is SVGAGI in the germline V gene. Trimming took off 0 bases at V and 5 bases at J, with 4 bases between the two ends. CDR3 sequence (DNA): TGTGCCAGCAGTTACTCAGGGTATGGCTACACCTTC. This encodes CASSYSGYGYTF.

This rearrangement joins TRBV4-3 to TRBJ2-7; D is tentatively TRBD1 or TRBD2 (5 bases each). The germline V and J ends were trimmed by 0 bases and 2 bases, with 8 bases remaining between them. Per germline, CDR1 LGHNA and CDR2 YSLEER. The CDR3 consists of 14 residues. The CDR3 sequence is CASSQDLGAYEQYF. CDR3 DNA sequence: TGCGCCAGCAGCCAAGATCTGGGGGCCTACGAGCAGTACTTC.

This chain links TRBV29-1 with TRBJ1-5, with D perhaps matching TRBD1 (5 bases). The CDR3 loop spans 13 amino acids. The V gene lost 7 bases and the J gene lost 5 bases, with 15 bases spanning the gap. Looked up from germline, CDR1 is SQVTM and CDR2 is ANQGSEA. The CDR3 DNA is TGCAGCGCACAGGCCTATTCGGATCAGCCCCAGCATTTT. It is translated as CSAQAYSDQPQHF. Complete variable domain (other parts from reference TRBV29-1 and TRBJ1-5): SAVISQKPSRDICQRGTSLTIQCQVDSQVTMMFWYRQQPGQSLTLIATANQGSEATYESGFVIDKFPISRPNLTFSTLTVSNMSPEDSSIYLCSAQAYSDQPQHFGDGTRLSIL.

This clone was detected only once. This sequence joins TRBV7-8 and TRBJ1-6; possibly TRBD1 for D (5 bases). V shed 6 bases and J shed 6 bases, with 12 bases lying between them. This CDR3 has 14 residues. Germline V gene sequence: CDR1 SGHVS, CDR2 FQNEAQ. The CDR3 loop reads CASRAGTVNSPLHF. DNA of the CDR3: TGTGCCAGCAGAGCCGGGACGGTTAATTCACCCCTCCACTTT. Full variable domain (remainder filled in from reference TRBV7-8 and TRBJ1-6): GAGVSQSPRYKVAKRGQDVALRCDPISGHVSLFWYQQALGQGPEFLTYFQNEAQLDKSGLPSDRFFAERPEGSVSTLKIQRTQQEDSAVYLCASRAGTVNSPLHFGNGTRLTVT.

The chain couples TRBV6-5 to TRBJ1-4, with TRBD1 as a possible D gene (5 bases). Trimming left V 5 bases short and J 8 bases short, with 12 bases between. Germline loops: CDR1 MNHEY, CDR2 SVGAGI. This CDR3 has 13 residues. The CDR3 bases are TGTGCCAGCAGTACCAGGGTCGAAGAAAAACTGTTTTTT. It yields the protein CASSTRVEEKLFF.

This clone was picked up a small number of times. The rearrangement uses TRBV18 and TRBJ1-1; 10 bases match TRBD1. V trimming: 3 bases; J trimming: 7 bases; junction bases outside the gene matches: 8. The CDR3 totals 15 residues. Germline V gene data show CDR1 as KGHSH and CDR2 as LQKENI. CDR3 bases: TGTGCCAGCTCACCCCTATTGGGACAGGGGAATGAAGCTTTCTTT. It codes for CASSPLLGQGNEAFF.

This clone was picked up one time. The chain has TRBV6-1 and TRBJ1-2, with 9 bases matching TRBD1. The CDR3 runs 15 residues. Trimming took 7 bases from V and 8 from J; bases not matched to a gene: 14. In germline, CDR1 is MNHNS, CDR2 SASEGT. The chain's CDR3 is CASTPGQGTVEGYTF. The CDR3 nucleotides are TGTGCCAGCACTCCGGGACAGGGCACGGTGGAGGGCTACACCTTC.

This clone occurred a few times. The genes are TRBV29-1 and TRBJ2-2; D call uncertain. There are 11 residues in the CDR3. Trimming stripped 4 bases from V and 4 bases from J, with 4 bases between. Per germline, CDR1 SQVTM and CDR2 ANQGSEA. CDR3: CSVVTTGELFF. CDR3 DNA sequence: TGCAGCGTTGTGACCACCGGGGAGCTGTTTTTT.

This chain connects TRBV6-6 to TRBJ2-6; D remains ambiguous. The CDR3 is 14 residues long. Between the trimmed V and J ends, which lost 7 bases and 0 bases, there was a span of 7 bases. The germline V gene encodes CDR1 MNHNY and CDR2 SVGAGI (reference sequence). In nucleotides, the CDR3 is TGTGCCAGCAACGCAAACTCTGGGGCCAACGTCCTGACTTTC. It yields the protein CASNANSGANVLTF.

There are a few counts of this clone. This rearrangement joins TRBV29-1 to TRBJ1-4; no clear D gene. The V gene's germline CDR1 is SQVTM and CDR2 ANQGSEA. This CDR3 has 12 residues. V was cut by 4 bases and J by 8 bases, with 11 bases left in between. This CDR3 is CSVAGSSEKLFF. CDR3 in DNA: TGCAGCGTTGCTGGGTCCAGCGAAAAACTGTTTTTT.

This CDR3 reads CAGGRGNSPLHF. The CDR3 DNA is TGTGCCGGGGGGCGGGGGAATTCACCCCTCCACTTT. V gene TRBV6-6 combines with J gene TRBJ1-6; possible D gene TRBD1, 6 bases. CDR3 length: 12 residues. Germline values: CDR1 MNHNY, CDR2 SVGAGI (reference sequence). Trimming left V 11 bases short and J 7 bases short, with 12 bases between.

The gene calls are TRBV11-2 and TRBJ2-1, with 8 bases that match TRBD2. Losses at the gene ends were 3 bases for V and 6 bases for J; bases not matched to a gene: 4. Per germline, CDR1 SGHAT and CDR2 FQNNGV. This CDR3 contains 14 residues. The DNA of the CDR3 is TGTGCCAGCAGCTTTCCGGGGGGGCGCAATGAGCAGTTCTTC. It specifies CASSFPGGRNEQFF.

This clone was observed a handful of times. The V gene is TRBV30, the J gene TRBJ2-2; no firm D call. V was cut by 2 bases and J by 8 bases, with 6 bases left in between. Germline CDR1 reads GTSNPN; CDR2 reads SVGIG (reference sequence). There are 11 residues in the CDR3. The DNA of the CDR3 is TGTGCCTGGAGTATCCAGGGGGAGCTGTTTTTT. It yields the protein CAWSIQGELFF.

This clone was counted only a few times. The chain recombines TRBV30 with TRBJ2-1; D remains ambiguous. V lost 3 bases to trimming and J lost 4 bases, with 16 bases between them. The CDR3 is 15 amino acids. Germline V gives CDR1 GTSNPN, CDR2 SVGIG (reference sequence). CDR3 sequence: CAWSPRNFAYNEQFF. CDR3 nucleotides: TGTGCCTGGAGCCCGAGGAACTTCGCTTACAATGAGCAGTTCTTC.

This clone was observed a few times. V gene TRBV11-3 combines with J gene TRBJ2-1; D might be TRBD1 (6 bases). V was cut by 6 bases and J by 11 bases, with 11 bases left in between. Germline V lookup: CDR1 SGHNT, CDR2 YENEEA. This CDR3 is 11 amino acids long. DNA of the CDR3: TGTGCCAGCAGTCAACAGGGAAAGCAGTTCTTC. Its protein product is CASSQQGKQFF.

This clone was picked up a small number of times. The V gene is TRBV19, the J gene TRBJ2-7; a weak D match, TRBD2 (5 bases). V shed 7 bases and J shed 5 bases, with 18 bases lying between them. Germline V gene sequence: CDR1 LNHDA, CDR2 SQIVND (reference sequence). The length of the CDR3 is 14 residues. The CDR3 DNA reads TGTGCCAGTAAGAGCGGTTTGTACGTCCACGAGCAGTACTTC. Translation gives CASKSGLYVHEQYF.

This clone has more than one count but fewer than ten. The CDR3 sequence is CASSLGPTSGGYTGELFF. The CDR3 coding sequence is TGCGCCAGCAGCTTGGGACCTACTAGCGGGGGTTACACCGGGGAGCTGTTTTTT. The chain combines TRBV5-1 with TRBJ2-2, with 11 bases matching TRBD2. J gave up 3 bases and V 0 bases, and 7 bases lay outside the gene matches. This CDR3 contains 18 residues. Germline CDR1 SGHRS, CDR2 YFSETQ.

This clone was seen only once. This chain joins TRBV5-6 and TRBJ1-1; D is ambiguous. This CDR3 has 15 residues. In germline, CDR1 is SGHDT, CDR2 YYEEEE. Trimming stripped 6 bases from V and 4 bases from J, with 19 bases between. The chain's CDR3 is CASTLPGFRSTEAFF. The CDR3 DNA follows: TGTGCCAGCACGTTACCCGGGTTCCGGAGCACTGAAGCTTTCTTT.

The chain combines TRBV5-1 with TRBJ2-5; the D gene is possibly TRBD2 (6 bases). Germline assignment: CDR1 SGHRS and CDR2 YFSETQ. V was trimmed by 0 bases and J by 5 bases, leaving 14 bases between them. The CDR3 totals 15 residues. The CDR3 sequence is CASSLGRGNVETQYF. The CDR3 DNA sequence: TGCGCCAGCAGCTTGGGGCGGGGCAATGTGGAGACCCAGTACTTC.

This clone has a handful of counts. This chain links TRBV4-2 with TRBJ1-1, with D possibly matching TRBD1 (5 bases). The CDR3 covers 15 residues. Trimming shortened V by 0 bases and J by 4 bases, and 12 bases separated the two germline ends. CDR1 is LGHNA, CDR2 YNFKEQ, per germline. CDR3 in amino acids: CASSQDRDSFTEAFF. As DNA, the CDR3 is TGTGCCAGCAGCCAAGACAGGGATTCTTTCACTGAAGCTTTCTTT.

The rearrangement links TRBV6-6 to TRBJ2-5; D may be TRBD2 (6 bases). CDR3 length: 15 residues. Germline V gene data show CDR1 as MNHNY and CDR2 as SVGAGI (reference sequence). Trimming took 6 bases from V and 3 from J, leaving 17 bases between them. This CDR3 reads CASSTPRGNEETQYF. CDR3 nucleotides: TGTGCCAGCAGCACCCCCCGGGGGAACGAAGAGACCCAGTACTTC.

The rearrangement uses TRBV28 and TRBJ1-2, with a possible D match to TRBD1 (5 bases). V was shortened by 2 bases and J by 9 bases, with 13 bases between the two germline ends. Germline CDR1 is MDHEN and CDR2 is SYDVKM. This CDR3 spans 13 amino acids. CDR3 in DNA: TGTGCCAGCAGTTTAGAGCCAGGGCGTCGCTACACCTTC. It is translated as CASSLEPGRRYTF.

The gene calls are TRBV4-3 and TRBJ2-6, with 8 positions matching TRBD2. Germline V lookup: CDR1 LGHNA, CDR2 YSLEER. The CDR3 totals 17 residues. The J segment lost 1 base and the V segment lost 4 bases, leaving 6 bases of the junction unmatched. The CDR3 here is CASSPGGAGSGANVLTF. In DNA, the CDR3 is TGCGCCAGCAGCCCGGGAGGGGCGGGGTCTGGGGCCAACGTCCTGACTTTC.